The sequence of this T cell receptor beta chain was determined in a study of cytomegalovirus exposure and HLA in healthy donors. Regarding the study as a whole: In an earlier analysis, productive rearrangement rates for most beta V segments clustered near 87% or 30%. Overall, roughly 160 TCR beta chains were annotated as cytomegalovirus-associated. A link between a missense DCLRE1C variant and TCR beta V- and J-gene trimming emerged from a later analysis.

Primers: 60 Vbeta forward and 13 Jbeta reverse. Profiled with immunoSEQ multiplex PCR; TCRdb holds only in-frame clones, not every one. The sample yields a few hundred thousand clones, 81% seen once. This clone was seen only a few times. As yet, its antigen is unknown. This clonotype originated in an older woman in good health and CMV-seropositive. Sample: PBMCs.

The CDR3, as DNA: TGTGCCAGCAGCTTAGATGGAGGAACGGCTTTCTTT. It specifies CASSLDGGTAFF. The chain uses TRBV7-9 and TRBJ1-1; unclear D gene. The CDR3 totals 12 residues. The V gene's germline CDR1 is SEHNR and CDR2 FQNEAQ (reference sequence). The germline V and J ends were trimmed by 1 base and 11 bases, with 11 bases remaining between them.